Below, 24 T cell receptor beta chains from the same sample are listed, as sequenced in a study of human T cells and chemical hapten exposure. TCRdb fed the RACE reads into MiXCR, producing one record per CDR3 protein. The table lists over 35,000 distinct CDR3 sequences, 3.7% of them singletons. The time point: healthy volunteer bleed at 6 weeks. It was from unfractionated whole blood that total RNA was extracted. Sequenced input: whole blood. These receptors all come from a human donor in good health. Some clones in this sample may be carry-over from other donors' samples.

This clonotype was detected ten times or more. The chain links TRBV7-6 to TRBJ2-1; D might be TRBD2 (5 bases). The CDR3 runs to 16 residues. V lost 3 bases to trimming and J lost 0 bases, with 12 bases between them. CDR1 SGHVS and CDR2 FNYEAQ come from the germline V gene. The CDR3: CASSLAGHSSYNEQFF. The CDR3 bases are TGTGCCAGCAGCTTGGCGGGCCATAGCTCCTACAATGAGCAGTTCTTC.

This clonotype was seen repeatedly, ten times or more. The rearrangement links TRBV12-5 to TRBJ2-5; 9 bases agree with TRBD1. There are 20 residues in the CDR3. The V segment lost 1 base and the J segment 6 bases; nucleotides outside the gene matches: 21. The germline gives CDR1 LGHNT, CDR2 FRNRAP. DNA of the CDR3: TGTGCTAGTGGTTTGGCCCCTCGGACCCCCCCGGGACAGGGTCCGAAGACCCAGTACTTC. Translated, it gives CASGLAPRTPPGQGPKTQYF.

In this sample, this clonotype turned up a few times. The CDR3 is CASSLLAGADEQYF. The CDR3 region has the DNA TGTGCCAGCAGCTTACTAGCGGGAGCCGACGAGCAGTACTTC. The J gene is TRBJ2-7, the V gene TRBV11-1; TRBD2 matches 10 bases. Germline loops: CDR1 SGHAT, CDR2 FQDESV (reference sequence). Losses at the gene ends were 2 bases for V and 5 bases for J; bases not matched to a gene: 3. This CDR3 is built from 14 residues.

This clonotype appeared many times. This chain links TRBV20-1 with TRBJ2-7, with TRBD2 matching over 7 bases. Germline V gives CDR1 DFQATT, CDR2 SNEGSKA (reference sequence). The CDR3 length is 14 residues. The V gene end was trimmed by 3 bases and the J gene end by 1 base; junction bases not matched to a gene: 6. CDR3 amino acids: CSASLSSGSYEQYF. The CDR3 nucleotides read TGCAGTGCTAGTTTGTCTAGCGGTTCCTACGAGCAGTACTTC.

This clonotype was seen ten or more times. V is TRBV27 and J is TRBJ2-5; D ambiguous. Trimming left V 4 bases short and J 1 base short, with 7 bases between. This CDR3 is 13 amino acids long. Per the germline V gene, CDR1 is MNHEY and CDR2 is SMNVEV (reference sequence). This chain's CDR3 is CASSYQVQETQYF. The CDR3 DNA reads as TGTGCCAGCAGTTATCAGGTCCAAGAGACCCAGTACTTC.

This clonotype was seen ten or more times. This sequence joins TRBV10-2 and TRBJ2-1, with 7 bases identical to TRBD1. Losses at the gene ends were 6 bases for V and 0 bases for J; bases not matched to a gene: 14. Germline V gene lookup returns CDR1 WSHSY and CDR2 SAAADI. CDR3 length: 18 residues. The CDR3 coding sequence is TGCGCCAGCAGGGGTCCTCGGGTTGGACAGGACTCCTACAATGAGCAGTTCTTC. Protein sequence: CASRGPRVGQDSYNEQFF.

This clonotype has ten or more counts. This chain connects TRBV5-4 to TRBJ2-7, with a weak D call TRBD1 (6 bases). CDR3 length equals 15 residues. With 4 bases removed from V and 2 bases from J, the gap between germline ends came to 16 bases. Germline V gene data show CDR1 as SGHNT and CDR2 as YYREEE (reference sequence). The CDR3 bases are TGTGCCAGCAGCCCTTACGGGACAAATACCTACGAGCAGTACTTC. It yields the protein CASSPYGTNTYEQYF.

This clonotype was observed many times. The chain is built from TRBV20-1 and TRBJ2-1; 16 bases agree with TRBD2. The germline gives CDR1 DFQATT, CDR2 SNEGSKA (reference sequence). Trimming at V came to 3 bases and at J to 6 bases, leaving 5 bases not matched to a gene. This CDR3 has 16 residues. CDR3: CSASGTSGRAVNEQFF. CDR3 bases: TGCAGTGCTAGCGGGACTAGCGGGAGGGCCGTCAATGAGCAGTTCTTC.

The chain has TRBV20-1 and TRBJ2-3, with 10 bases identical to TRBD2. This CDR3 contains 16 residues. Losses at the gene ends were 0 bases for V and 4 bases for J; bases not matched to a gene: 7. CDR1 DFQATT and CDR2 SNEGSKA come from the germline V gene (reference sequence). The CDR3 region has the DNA TGCAGTGCTAGAGATCCTAGCGGGAGAAGGTCAGATACGCAGTATTTT. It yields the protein CSARDPSGRRSDTQYF.

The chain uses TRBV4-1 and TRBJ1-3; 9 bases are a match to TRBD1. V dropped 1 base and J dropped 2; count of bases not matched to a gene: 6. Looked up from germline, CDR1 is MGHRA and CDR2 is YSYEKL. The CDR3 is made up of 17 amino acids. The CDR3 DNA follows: TGCGCCAGCAGCCAAGGGATCGGGACAGGGCCTGGAAACACCATATATTTT. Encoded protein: CASSQGIGTGPGNTIYF.

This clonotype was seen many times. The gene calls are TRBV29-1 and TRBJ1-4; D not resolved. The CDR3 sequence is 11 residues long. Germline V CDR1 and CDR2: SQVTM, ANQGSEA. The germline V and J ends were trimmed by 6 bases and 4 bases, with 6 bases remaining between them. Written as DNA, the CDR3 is TGCAGCGTCGCCTTTAATGAAAAACTGTTTTTT. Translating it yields CSVAFNEKLFF.

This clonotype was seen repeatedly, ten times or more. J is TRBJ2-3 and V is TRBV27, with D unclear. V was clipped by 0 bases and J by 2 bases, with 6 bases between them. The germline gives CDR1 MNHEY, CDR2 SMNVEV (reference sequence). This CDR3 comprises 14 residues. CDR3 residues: CASSLSRSTDTQYF. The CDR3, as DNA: TGTGCCAGCAGTTTATCGCGATCCACAGATACGCAGTATTTT.

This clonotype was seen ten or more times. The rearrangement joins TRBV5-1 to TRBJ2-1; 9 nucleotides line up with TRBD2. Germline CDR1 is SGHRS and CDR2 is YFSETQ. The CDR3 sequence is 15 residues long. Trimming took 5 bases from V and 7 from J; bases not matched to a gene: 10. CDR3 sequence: CASSVGGRAVNEQFF. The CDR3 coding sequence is TGCGCCAGCAGTGTCGGCGGGAGGGCCGTGAATGAGCAGTTCTTC.

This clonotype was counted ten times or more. The CDR3 spells CASSDLAGGKGEQYF. The CDR3 DNA reads TGCGCCAGCAGTGATCTAGCGGGAGGGAAGGGCGAGCAGTACTTC. The chain uses TRBV10-1 and TRBJ2-7, with 12 nucleotides matching TRBD2. V shed 3 bases and J 6 bases; nucleotides not matched to a gene: 6. The CDR3 spans 15 residues. Germline V lookup: CDR1 WNHNN, CDR2 SYGVQD (reference sequence).

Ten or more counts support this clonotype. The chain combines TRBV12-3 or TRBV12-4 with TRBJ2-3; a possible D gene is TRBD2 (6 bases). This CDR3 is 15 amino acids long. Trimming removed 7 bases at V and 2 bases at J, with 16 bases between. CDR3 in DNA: TGTGCCAGCACCTCCAAGGGACTGGTCACAGATACGCAGTATTTT. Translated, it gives CASTSKGLVTDTQYF.

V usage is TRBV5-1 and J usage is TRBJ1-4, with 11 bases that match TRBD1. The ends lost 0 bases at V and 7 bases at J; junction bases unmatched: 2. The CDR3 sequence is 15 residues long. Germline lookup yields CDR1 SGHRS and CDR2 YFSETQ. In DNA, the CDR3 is TGCGCCAGCAGCTTGGCCGGGACAGGGGGTGAAAAACTGTTTTTT. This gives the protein CASSLAGTGGEKLFF.

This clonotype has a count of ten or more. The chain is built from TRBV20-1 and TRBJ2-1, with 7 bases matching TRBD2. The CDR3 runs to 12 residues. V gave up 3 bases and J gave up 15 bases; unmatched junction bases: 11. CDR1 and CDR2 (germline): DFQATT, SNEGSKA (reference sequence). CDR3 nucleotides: TGCAGTGCTAGGGGAGCGGGATGGGGGACGTTCTTC. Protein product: CSARGAGWGTFF.

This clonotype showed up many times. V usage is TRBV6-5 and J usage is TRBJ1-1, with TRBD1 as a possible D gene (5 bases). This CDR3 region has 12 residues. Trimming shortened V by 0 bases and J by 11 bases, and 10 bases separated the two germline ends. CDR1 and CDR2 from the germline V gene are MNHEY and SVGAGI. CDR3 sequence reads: CASSYSTGDAFF. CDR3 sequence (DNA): TGTGCCAGCAGTTACTCGACGGGGGACGCTTTCTTT.

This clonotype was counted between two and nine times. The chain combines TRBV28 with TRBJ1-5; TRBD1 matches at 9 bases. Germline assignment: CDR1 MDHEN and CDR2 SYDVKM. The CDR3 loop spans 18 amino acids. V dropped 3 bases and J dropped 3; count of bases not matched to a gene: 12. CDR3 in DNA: TGTGCCAGCAGTTTTCCTCTCATACAGGGGGCATTCAATCAGCCCCAGCATTTT. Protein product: CASSFPLIQGAFNQPQHF.

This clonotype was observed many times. CDR3 nucleotides: TGTGCCAGCAGTGATCCCGGAGGAGATGAAAAACTGTTTTTT. It encodes CASSDPGGDEKLFF. The rearrangement joins TRBV25-1 to TRBJ1-4; no clear D. V was cut by 3 bases and J by 6 bases, with 11 bases left in between. Germline values: CDR1 MGHDK, CDR2 SYGVNS. This CDR3 region has 14 residues.

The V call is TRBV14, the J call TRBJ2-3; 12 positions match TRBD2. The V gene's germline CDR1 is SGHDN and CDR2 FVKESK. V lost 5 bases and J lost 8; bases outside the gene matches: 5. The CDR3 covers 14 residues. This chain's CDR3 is CASSSGLAGPTQYF. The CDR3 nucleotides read TGTGCCAGCAGCTCTGGACTAGCGGGACCTACGCAGTATTTT.

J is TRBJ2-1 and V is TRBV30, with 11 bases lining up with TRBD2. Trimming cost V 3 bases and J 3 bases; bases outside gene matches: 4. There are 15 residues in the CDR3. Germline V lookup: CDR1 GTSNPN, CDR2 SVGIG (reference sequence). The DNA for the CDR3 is TGTGCCTGGAGCACACTAGCGGGAGACTACAATGAGCAGTTCTTC. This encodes CAWSTLAGDYNEQFF.

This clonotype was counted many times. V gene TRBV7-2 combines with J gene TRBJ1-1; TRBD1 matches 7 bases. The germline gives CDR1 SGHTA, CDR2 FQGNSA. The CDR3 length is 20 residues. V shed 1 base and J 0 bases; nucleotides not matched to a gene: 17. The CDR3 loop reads CASSLGLIRDSLVMNTEAFF. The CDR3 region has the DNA TGTGCCAGCAGCTTAGGGCTGATCCGGGACAGCCTTGTCATGAACACTGAAGCTTTCTTT.

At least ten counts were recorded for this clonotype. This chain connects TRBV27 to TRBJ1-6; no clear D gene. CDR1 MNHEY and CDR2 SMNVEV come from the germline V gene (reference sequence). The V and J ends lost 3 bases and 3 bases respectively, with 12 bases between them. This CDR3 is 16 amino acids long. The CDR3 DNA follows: TGTGCCAGCAGTTTTGCCTTTGAAGGCTATAATTCACCCCTCCACTTT. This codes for CASSFAFEGYNSPLHF.